This T cell receptor beta chain stems from a study of cytomegalovirus exposure and HLA in healthy donors. General observations from the study: The listing of 150 to 200 TCR beta chains classed them as cytomegalovirus-associated. Later on, an analysis tied about 17,000 TCR beta sequences to HLA alleles at 0.05 false discovery rate. With DRB1 most and HLA-C fewest, TCR association rates differed between HLA loci in a later analysis.

PCR primers comprised 60 Vbeta and 13 Jbeta primers. The table came from immunoSEQ multiplex PCR; TCRdb's copy has only in-frame clones and leaves some out. The data show approximately 160,000 clones, roughly 80% seen once. V shed 6 bases and J 3 bases; nucleotides not matched to a gene: 4. CDR1 is ENHRY and CDR2 is SYGVKD in the germline V gene. This CDR3 region has 14 residues. Concerning this clone: Its target is not known.

V usage is TRBV10-3 and J usage is TRBJ2-7, with 11 positions matching TRBD2. Sequencing was done on a sample of PBMCs. The clonotype was recovered from a man aged 18 to 29 in good health and CMV-seronegative. In DNA, the CDR3 is TGTGCCATCAGATCCGGGACTAGCGGCTACGAGCAGTACTTC. Translation gives CAIRSGTSGYEQYF.